These T cell receptor beta chains were read from a single sample in a study of tumor and adjacent non-tumor tissue in lung cancer. In TCRdb, the multiplex PCR reads were re-called with MiXCR into one record per CDR3 protein. The table records about 93,000 distinct CDR3 sequences, about three fifths of them present only once. The specimen was lung tumor tissue. The source of these receptors is a man aged 70-80 years with non-small cell lung cancer. Both conserved end residues are trimmed from each CDR3.

>TRBV11-2|TRBJ2-7|11
ASNLDPGYEHH
>TRBV11-1|TRBJ2-5|13
ASSLVFTLREAQY
>TRBV4-1|TRBJ1-4|13
ASSQTGATNDKLF
>TRBV11-2|TRBJ2-5|12
AGSLDSQQETQY
>TRBV5-1|TRBJ2-6|15
VSRSEGAASGANVLT
>TRBV6-2/TRBV6-3|TRBJ2-1|14
ASGDLSGRIYNEQF
>TRBV23-1|TRBJ2-1|12
AKGPAGRFNEQF
>TRBV29-1|TRBJ1-1|9
SVEAPGEAF
>TRBV11-1|TRBJ1-5|13
VSSLGTGTNQPQH
>TRBV30|TRBJ1-1|13
AWSRGTLRNTEAF
>TRBV28|TRBJ2-1|14
TSSPHERGGYNEQF
>TRBV5-4|TRBJ2-1|12
ASSLVNRRNEQF
>TRBV20-1|TRBJ1-5|12
SANRADSNQPQH
>TRBV29-1|TRBJ2-2|13
NVGWLAGGSGELF
>TRBV12-3/TRBV12-4|TRBJ1-5|15
ASSHRQTLTSNQPQH
>TRBV6-5|TRBJ2-7|14
ASSSFQTGSTQEQY
>TRBV6-9|TRBJ2-7|11
ASSLRCLREQY
>TRBV7-9|TRBJ1-1|13
ASSAGSQGNTEAF
>TRBV30|TRBJ2-2|13
AWTIQGSGTGELF
>TRBV11-2|TRBJ1-5|13
ASSLEGGGNQSQH
>TRBV11-2|TRBJ2-1|13
VSSRNLVSYNEQF
>TRBV6-1|TRBJ1-2|11
ASNLFEGSFHT
>TRBV6-5|TRBJ2-3|10
ASGTSTDMQY
>TRBV5-4|TRBJ2-2|15
VSSLVGWTKNTGELF
>TRBV4-1|TRBJ1-2|13
ASSRYYARLYGYT
>TRBV29-1|TRBJ1-2|11
SVEGQGDVGYT
>TRBV11-2|TRBJ2-3|12
ASHRGGFTDTRY
>TRBV28|TRBJ2-1|12
ASRGGSYYSEQF
>TRBV9|TRBJ1-4|12
ASSARDTNEKLF
>TRBV11-2|TRBJ2-7|12
VSSSRTGVNEQY
>TRBV29-1|TRBJ1-1|11
SVIGRGYTETL
>TRBV29-1|TRBJ1-5|11
SVGDRLNRPQH
>TRBV29-1|TRBJ2-7|11
STGRGKAYEQY
>TRBV4-2|TRBJ2-1|15
TSSHNAGTGIYNEQF
>TRBV7-9|TRBJ1-2|13
ASSLVMDSMNGYT
>TRBV5-1|TRBJ1-2|13
ASSATLGGEYGYT
>TRBV7-3|TRBJ2-7|15
ASSLTPSSGRIDEQY
>TRBV11-3|TRBJ1-1|14
ASSRSETNTNAEAF
>TRBV28|TRBJ2-7|14
ASGHPRQEVRYEQY
>TRBV4-1|TRBJ2-7|13
ASSPGQGFSYEQY
>TRBV4-1|TRBJ2-4|15
GSSGLHGARVKKIQY
>TRBV6-1|TRBJ2-6|14
PSSAEYSSGANILT
>TRBV7-9|TRBJ2-3|15
ASSGPGQGAPTDKQY